Below are 22 T cell receptor beta chains sequenced from a single sample in a study of OX40 agonist ivuxolimab in advanced cancers. The repertoire was sequenced with immunoSEQ multiplex PCR; TCRdb's copy has only in-frame clones and lacks some. The sample has about 19,000 clones; more than 80% are singletons. The sample was CD4+ or CD8+ T cells sorted from blood, taken in a trial of the OX40 agonist ivuxolimab. The receptors derive from an adult with an advanced solid tumor such as melanoma, head and neck, liver or kidney cancer.

The V call is TRBV27, the J call TRBJ1-5; no clear D gene. The CDR3 runs 16 residues. Trimming removed 0 bases from V and 0 bases from J, with 9 bases in between. Looked up from germline, CDR1 is MNHEY and CDR2 is SMNVEV (reference sequence). The CDR3 DNA reads as TGTGCCAGCAGTTTATCTACCGGCCATAGCAATCAGCCCCAGCATTTT. It translates to CASSLSTGHSNQPQHF.

The chain recombines TRBV14 with TRBJ2-7, with 7 bases lining up with TRBD1. V lost 0 bases to trimming and J lost 3 bases; unmatched junction nucleotides: 8. CDR1 and CDR2 (germline): SGHDN, FVKESK. The CDR3 length is 16 residues. The CDR3 bases are TGTGCCAGCAGCCAAGATGAGGGGGCGAACCTCTACGAGCAGTACTTC. Translation gives CASSQDEGANLYEQYF.

The rearrangement joins TRBV28 to TRBJ2-7; 9 nucleotides agree with TRBD2. The CDR3 has 14 amino acids. J was trimmed by 3 bases and V by 7 bases; bases with no gene match: 7. Germline V gene data show CDR1 as MDHEN and CDR2 as SYDVKM. The DNA of the CDR3 is TGTGCCAGCACCTCCGGGACTAGCAGCTACGAGCAGTACTTC. Protein product: CASTSGTSSYEQYF.

The chain joins TRBV4-1 to TRBJ1-4; no firm D call. Germline V CDR1 and CDR2: MGHRA, YSYEKL. The CDR3 is 14 residues long. The germline V and J ends were trimmed by 0 bases and 0 bases, with 2 bases remaining between them. In DNA form, the CDR3 reads TGCGCCAGCAGCCAAGATCCAACTAATGAAAAACTGTTTTTT. This encodes CASSQDPTNEKLFF.

The chain employs TRBV19 and TRBJ2-1; 10 bases line up with TRBD1. CDR1 and CDR2 from the germline V gene are LNHDA and SQIVND (reference sequence). V dropped 3 bases and J dropped 6; count of bases not matched to a gene: 8. CDR3 length: 16 residues. CDR3: CASSISKGQGLNEQFF. In DNA, the CDR3 is TGTGCCAGTAGTATCTCCAAGGGACAGGGGCTCAATGAGCAGTTCTTC.

The CDR3 sequence is CASRTQGDTQYF. CDR3 nucleotides: TGTGCCAGCAGAACCCAAGGGGATACGCAGTATTTT. The chain couples TRBV7-9 to TRBJ2-3, with D hard to call. V dropped 6 bases and J dropped 6 bases, with 10 bases sitting between them. Germline V gene data show CDR1 as SEHNR and CDR2 as FQNEAQ (reference sequence). This CDR3 region has 12 residues.

The V and J genes are TRBV19 and TRBJ2-7; 9 bases are a match to TRBD2. Germline CDR1 reads LNHDA; CDR2 reads SQIVND (reference sequence). The CDR3 is 14 residues long. V was clipped by 5 bases and J by 3 bases; unmatched bases: 5. The CDR3 nucleotides read TGTGCCAGTAGTCCGGCGGGAGGGAGCTACGAGCAGTACTTC. As protein: CASSPAGGSYEQYF. Using reference TRBV19 and TRBJ2-7 for the parts outside the CDR3, the full variable domain is DGGITQSPKYLFRKEGQNVTLSCEQNLNHDAMYWYRQDPGQGLRLIYYSQIVNDFQKGDIAEGYSVSREKKESFPLTVTSAQKNPTAFYLCASSPAGGSYEQYFGPGTRLTVT.

This chain uses TRBV6-6 with TRBJ2-7, with 7 nucleotides matching TRBD1. J lost 3 bases, V lost 4 bases, and 6 bases had no gene match. The CDR3 length is 14 residues. The germline V gene has CDR1 MNHNY and CDR2 SVGAGI (reference sequence). The CDR3 loop is CASSSGDSVYEQYF. As DNA, the CDR3 is TGTGCCAGCAGTTCCGGGGACAGTGTCTACGAGCAGTACTTC.

The chain uses TRBV20-1 and TRBJ2-5, with D perhaps TRBD2 (5 bases). From germline, CDR1 is DFQATT and CDR2 SNEGSKA (reference sequence). CDR3 length: 11 residues. The V end was cut by 0 bases, the J end by 7 bases, with 6 bases between. The CDR3 coding sequence is TGCAGTGCTAGAGATCGGGGGACCCAGTACTTC. This gives the protein CSARDRGTQYF.

The rearrangement uses TRBV5-1 and TRBJ1-6; no firm D call. CDR1 SGHRS and CDR2 YFSETQ come from the germline V gene. Between the trimmed V and J ends, which lost 4 bases and 10 bases, there was a span of 15 bases. The CDR3 length is 14 residues. CDR3 sequence: CASSPRTRKSPLHF. The CDR3 DNA reads TGCGCCAGCAGCCCACGGACTAGGAAATCACCCCTCCACTTT.

DNA of the CDR3: TGTGCCTGGACCCCGCCAGGCACCGGGGAGCTGTTTTTT. Translating gives CAWTPPGTGELFF. The rearrangement links TRBV30 to TRBJ2-2; D unclear. Germline V gives CDR1 GTSNPN, CDR2 SVGIG (reference sequence). CDR3 length: 13 amino acids. V was shortened by 4 bases and J by 4 bases, with 10 bases between the two germline ends.

Points on this clone: A far larger clone is one base from this, pointing to a likely read error. V usage is TRBV27 and J usage is TRBJ1-6; unclear D gene. The CDR3 totals 15 residues. Germline loops: CDR1 MNHEY, CDR2 SMNVEV (reference sequence). The CDR3 sequence: CANSLGPAHNSPLHF. Here the CDR3 DNA reads TGTGCCAACAGTTTAGGACCGGCCCATAATTCACCCCTCCACTTT.

CDR3 in amino acids: CASSWREEQFF. CDR3 sequence (DNA): TGTGCCAGCAGTTGGCGGGAGGAGCAGTTCTTC. The chain employs TRBV11-2 and TRBJ2-1; TRBD2 aligns across 7 bases. Trimming removed 6 bases from V and 10 bases from J; junction bases left unmatched: 3. Germline assignment: CDR1 SGHAT and CDR2 FQNNGV. The CDR3 consists of 11 residues. Full variable domain (outside the CDR3, taken from reference TRBV11-2 and TRBJ2-1): EAGVAQSPRYKIIEKRQSVAFWCNPISGHATLYWYQQILGQGPKLLIQFQNNGVVDDSQLPKDRFSAERLKGVDSTLKIQPAKLEDSAVYLCASSWREEQFFGPGTRLTVL.

This clone was recorded only once. The chain joins TRBV28 to TRBJ2-5, with a tentative D call TRBD2 (6 bases). With the DNA end fitting TRBJ2-7 better, the J assignment may be wrong. Germline loops: CDR1 MDHEN, CDR2 SYDVKM. This CDR3 comprises 13 residues. The DNA of the CDR3 is TGTGCCAGCAGTCCTGGCGGAGGGGCCGAGCAGTACTTC. Its translation: CASSPGGGAEQYF.

This clone was found once. The V call is TRBV4-3, the J call TRBJ2-7; maybe TRBD2 (5 bases). Looked up from germline, CDR1 is LGHNA and CDR2 is YSLEER. This CDR3 region has 15 residues. Between the trimmed V and J ends, which lost 0 bases and 1 base, there was a span of 10 bases. CDR3 in DNA: TGCGCCAGCAGCCAAGATCCAGCGGAGTCCTACGAGCAGTACTTC. It encodes CASSQDPAESYEQYF.

The chain links TRBV6-1 to TRBJ1-5; D call uncertain. The ends were cut back, 5 bases at V and 5 bases at J, with 10 bases in the middle. The CDR3 runs to 13 residues. Germline-derived CDR1 and CDR2 are MNHNS and SASEGT. The CDR3: CASSWGSDQPQHF. The CDR3 bases are TGTGCCAGCAGTTGGGGTTCGGATCAGCCCCAGCATTTT.

CDR3 DNA: TGTGCCAGCAGGTGGTGGGATCAAGAGACCCAGTACTTC. Protein sequence: CASRWWDQETQYF. The rearrangement uses TRBV2 and TRBJ2-5, with D unresolved. Germline CDR1 SNHLY, CDR2 FYNNEI. The V end lost 6 bases, the J end lost 2 bases, and 10 bases lay between the germline ends. The CDR3 runs to 13 residues.

The chain joins TRBV27 to TRBJ2-5; D perhaps matches TRBD1 (6 bases). The germline CDR1 and CDR2 sequences are MNHEY and SMNVEV (reference sequence). The germline V and J ends were trimmed by 5 bases and 5 bases, with 15 bases remaining between them. The CDR3 contains 14 residues. The CDR3 DNA sequence: TGTGCCAGCAGTCCCACAGGGAGAGGGGAGACCCAGTACTTC. Translating it yields CASSPTGRGETQYF.

This clone was picked up one time. This chain joins TRBV30 and TRBJ1-2, with a tentative D call TRBD1 (6 bases). This CDR3 comprises 11 residues. The germline V gene encodes CDR1 GTSNPN and CDR2 SVGIG (reference sequence). Trimming left V 8 bases short and J 4 bases short, with 11 bases between. The CDR3 here is CAGQGFYGYTF. The CDR3 DNA reads TGTGCCGGGCAGGGGTTCTATGGCTACACCTTC.

The V and J genes are TRBV9 and TRBJ2-3; D possibly matches TRBD1 or TRBD2 (5 bases each). The V gene lost 1 base and the J gene lost 1 base, with 10 bases spanning the gap. Germline V gives CDR1 SGDLS, CDR2 YYNGEE. This CDR3 region has 15 residues. The chain's CDR3 is CASSVWGRGTDTQYF. The CDR3 bases are TGTGCCAGCAGCGTATGGGGACGGGGCACAGATACGCAGTATTTT.

The CDR3: CASSSQSTGADTQYF. CDR3 nucleotides: TGTGCCAGCAGTTCCCAAAGCACGGGGGCAGATACGCAGTATTTT. V gene TRBV6-5 combines with J gene TRBJ2-3; perhaps TRBD2 as D (6 bases). The CDR3 length is 15 residues. Germline V gene lookup returns CDR1 MNHEY and CDR2 SVGAGI. V lost 4 bases and J lost 4, with 15 bases in between.

The J gene is TRBJ1-5, the V gene TRBV4-1; D unclear. Trimming stripped 3 bases from V and 2 bases from J, with 5 bases between. The CDR3 is 13 residues long. CDR1 and CDR2 (germline): MGHRA, YSYEKL. This chain's CDR3 is CASSHAGNQPQHF. The CDR3 bases are TGCGCCAGCAGCCACGCAGGCAATCAGCCCCAGCATTTT.